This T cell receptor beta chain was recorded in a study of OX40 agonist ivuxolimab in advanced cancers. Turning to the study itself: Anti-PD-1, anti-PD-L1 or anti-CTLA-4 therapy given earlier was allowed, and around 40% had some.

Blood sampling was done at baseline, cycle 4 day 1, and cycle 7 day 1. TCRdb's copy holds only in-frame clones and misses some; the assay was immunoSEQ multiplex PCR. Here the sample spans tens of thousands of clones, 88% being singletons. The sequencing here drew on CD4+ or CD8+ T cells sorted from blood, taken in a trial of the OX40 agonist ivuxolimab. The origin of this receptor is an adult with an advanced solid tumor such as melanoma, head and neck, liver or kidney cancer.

CDR3 coding DNA: TGCGCCAGCAGCCAAGATTGGATTAAGCAGCCCCAGCATTTT. Translation gives CASSQDWIKQPQHF. The genes are TRBV4-1 and TRBJ1-5; D is unclear. The CDR3 is made up of 14 amino acids. Trimming stripped 0 bases from V and 7 bases from J, with 10 bases between. Germline-derived CDR1 and CDR2 are MGHRA and YSYEKL.